The present entry profiles one TCR beta chain with its context. Its antigen is not known. The source of the sample is a study of PD-1 blockade in classical Hodgkin lymphoma. Looking at the study overall: Administration of nivolumab to patients was at 3 mg/kg intravenously every 2 weeks. Findings and caveats of the study: By C4D1, CD4+ diversity increased significantly, especially in complete responders. As was reported, newly diagnosed patients showed lower baseline TCR diversity than healthy donors did.

In every patient, relapse followed autologous stem cell transplantation, while exposure to brentuximab vedotin differed. The CDR3 length is 16 residues. Trimming removed 2 bases from V and 3 bases from J, with 13 bases in between. CDR1 and CDR2 (germline): LNHDA, SQIVND (reference sequence). TCRdb's table, derived via immunoSEQ multiplex PCR, lists solely in-frame clones and lacks some. Of roughly 20,000 clones in the sample, 70% to 85% were seen once. V and J are TRBV19 and TRBJ2-2; tentatively, D is TRBD1 or TRBD2 (5 bases each). Material: peripheral blood mononuclear cells (PBMCs), obtained at baseline. The sequence derives from a human donor with classical Hodgkin lymphoma. The CDR3 nucleotides are TGTGCCAGTAGTATATCCCCGGGGACGGACACCGGGGAGCTGTTTTTT. Its translation is CASSISPGTDTGELFF.